This T cell receptor beta chain was recorded in a study of response to subunit inactivated influenza vaccine. This clonotype was detected only a few times. Its antigen is as yet unknown. The germline V gene encodes CDR1 MNHEY and CDR2 SVGEGT. V was clipped by 5 bases and J by 3 bases; unmatched bases: 5. CDR3 size: 15 residues. Findings and limits, study-wide: The authors suggested that every seasonal influenza vaccination recruits few new T cells.

From the RT-PCR reads, TCRdb called clonotypes with MiXCR, one entry per CDR3 protein. The sample shows 750,000 to 850,000 distinct CDR3 sequences, approximately 18% of them seen only once. The specimen was PBMCs from blood, collected roughly 5 days after vaccination. This TCR was recovered from a man between 50 and 59 years old who received an inactivated influenza vaccine. The chain carries TRBV6-2 or TRBV6-3 and TRBJ2-1; TRBD2 aligns across 9 bases. The CDR3 nucleotides read TGTGCCAGCAGTCCAGCGGGGGGCTACTACAATGAGCAGTTCTTC. This codes for CASSPAGGYYNEQFF.